The T cell receptor (beta chain) described here comes from a study of cytomegalovirus exposure and HLA in healthy donors. Study-wide points: In the analysis, some V segments, TRBV6-2 and TRBV6-3 included, were excluded as indistinguishable.

V lost 4 bases, J lost 5 bases, and 8 bases stayed unmatched. The CDR3 totals 16 residues. Germline CDR1 SGHRS, CDR2 YFSETQ. As for this clone: Its antigen remains unidentified.

PCR employed 60 Vbeta and 13 Jbeta primers. TCRdb's table, derived via immunoSEQ multiplex PCR, lists solely in-frame clones and lacks some. This sample has about 170,000 clones; around 68% occur once, and the top ten carry just under 3%. This rearrangement joins TRBV5-1 to TRBJ2-2, with 10 positions matching TRBD1. The sequence came from a man aged 35 to 55 in good health and CMV-seronegative. The sample was PBMCs. The CDR3 is CASSIARTGGTGELFF. CDR3 coding DNA: TGCGCCAGCAGCATCGCTCGGACAGGGGGGACCGGGGAGCTGTTTTTT.